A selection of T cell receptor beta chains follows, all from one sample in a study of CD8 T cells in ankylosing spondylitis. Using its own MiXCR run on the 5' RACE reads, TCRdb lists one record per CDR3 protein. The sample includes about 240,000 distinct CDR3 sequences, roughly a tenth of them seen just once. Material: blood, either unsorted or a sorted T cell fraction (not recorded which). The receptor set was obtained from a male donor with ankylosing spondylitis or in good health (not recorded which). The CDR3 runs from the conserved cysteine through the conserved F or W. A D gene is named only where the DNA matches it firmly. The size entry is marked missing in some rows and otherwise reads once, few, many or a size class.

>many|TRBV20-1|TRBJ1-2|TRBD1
CSARSRQGVDYGYTF
TGCAGTGCTAGGAGTAGGCAGGGGGTTGACTATGGCTACACCTTC
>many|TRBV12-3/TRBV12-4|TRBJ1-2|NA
CASTRGLGYGYTF
TGTGCCAGCACCAGGGGTTTGGGCTATGGCTACACCTTC
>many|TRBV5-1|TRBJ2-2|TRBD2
CASSETAHSSGRNTGELFF
TGCGCCAGCAGCGAGACGGCACACTCGAGCGGGAGGAACACCGGGGAGCTGTTTTTT
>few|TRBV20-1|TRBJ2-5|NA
CSARALTRGETQYF
TGCAGTGCTAGAGCCCTAACAAGGGGAGAGACCCAGTACTTC
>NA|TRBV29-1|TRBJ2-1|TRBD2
CSVEVPAGGDYNEQFF
TGCAGCGTTGAAGTTCCAGCGGGGGGTGACTACAATGAGCAGTTCTTC
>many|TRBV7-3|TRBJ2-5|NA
CASSSLGTLYQETQYF
TGTGCCAGCAGCTCCCTGGGTACTTTGTACCAAGAGACCCAGTACTTC
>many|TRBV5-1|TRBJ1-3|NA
CASSSDPSRGSGNTIYF
TGCGCCAGCAGCTCCGACCCTTCCCGAGGCTCTGGAAACACCATATATTTT
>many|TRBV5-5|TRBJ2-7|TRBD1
CASSLGADRLGEQYF
TGTGCCAGCAGCTTGGGGGCGGACAGGCTGGGCGAGCAGTACTTC
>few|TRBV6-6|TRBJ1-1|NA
CASTSTVNTEAFF
TGTGCCAGCACCAGCACAGTTAACACTGAAGCTTTCTTT
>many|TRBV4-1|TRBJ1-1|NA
CASSQDRGVYTEAFF
TGCGCCAGCAGCCAAGATAGAGGGGTTTACACTGAAGCTTTCTTT
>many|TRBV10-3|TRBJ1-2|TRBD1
CAISRRDRVSRYTF
TGTGCCATCAGCCGACGGGACAGGGTGTCTCGCTACACCTTC
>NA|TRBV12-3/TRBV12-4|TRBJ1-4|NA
CASSLVGLGVGDEKLFF
TGTGCCAGCAGTTTAGTGGGTTTGGGGGTAGGGGACGAAAAACTGTTTTTT
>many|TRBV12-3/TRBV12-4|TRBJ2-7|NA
CASNRDGSSYEQYF
TGTGCCAGCAACCGGGACGGTAGCTCCTACGAGCAGTACTTC
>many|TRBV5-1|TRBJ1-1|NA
CASSLNGVNSAEAFF
TGCGCCAGCAGCTTGAATGGGGTGAATTCCGCTGAAGCTTTCTTT
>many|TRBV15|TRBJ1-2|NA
CATSRDRGGYGYTF
TGTGCCACCAGCAGAGATCGTGGGGGCTATGGCTACACCTTC
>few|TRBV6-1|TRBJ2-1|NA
CASSRRNNYNEQFF
TGTGCCAGCAGCCGGAGAAATAACTACAATGAGCAGTTCTTC
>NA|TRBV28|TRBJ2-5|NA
CASKGTRETQYF
TGTGCCAGCAAAGGGACTCGGGAGACCCAGTACTTC
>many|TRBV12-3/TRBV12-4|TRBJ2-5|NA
CASRRDRQETQYF
TGTGCCAGCAGACGCGACAGGCAAGAGACCCAGTACTTC
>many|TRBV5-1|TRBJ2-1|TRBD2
CASSQPVEAAGVRNEQFF
TGCGCCAGCAGCCAACCTGTGGAAGCAGCGGGAGTCAGGAATGAGCAGTTCTTC
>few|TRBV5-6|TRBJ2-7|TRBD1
CVSSLAWGQGASYEQYF
TGTGTCAGCAGCTTGGCCTGGGGACAGGGGGCCTCCTACGAGCAGTACTTC
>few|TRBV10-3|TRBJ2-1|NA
CAPGQQGHTYPSSYNEQFF
TGTGCCCCCGGGCAGCAGGGACACACTTACCCGAGCTCCTACAATGAGCAGTTCTTC
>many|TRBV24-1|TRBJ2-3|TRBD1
CATSDPLPGTGRFTDTQYF
TGTGCCACCAGTGATCCCCTCCCTGGGACAGGCAGATTCACAGATACGCAGTATTTT
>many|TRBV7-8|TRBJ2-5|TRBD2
CASSPRASGIRSQETQYF
TGTGCCAGCAGCCCACGGGCTAGCGGGATTAGGAGTCAAGAGACCCAGTACTTC
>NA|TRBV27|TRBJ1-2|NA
CASGKIQGYGYTF
TGTGCCAGCGGAAAGATTCAGGGGTATGGCTACACCTTC
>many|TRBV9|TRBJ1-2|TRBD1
CASSAGQAVPGADYGYTF
TGTGCCAGCAGCGCGGGACAGGCCGTTCCAGGGGCCGACTATGGCTACACCTTC
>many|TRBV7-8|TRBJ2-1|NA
CASSLIRSAKQFF
TGTGCCAGCAGCTTAATTCGATCCGCTAAGCAGTTCTTC
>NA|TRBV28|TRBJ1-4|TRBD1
CASSSRDRTNEKLFF
TGTGCCAGCAGCTCTAGGGACAGAACTAATGAAAAACTGTTTTTT
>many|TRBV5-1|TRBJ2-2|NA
CASRPGTGELFF
TGCGCCAGCAGGCCTGGCACCGGGGAGCTGTTTTTT
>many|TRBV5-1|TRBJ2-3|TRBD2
CASSLGTSGAYDTQYF
TGCGCCAGCAGCTTAGGGACTAGCGGGGCCTATGATACGCAGTATTTT
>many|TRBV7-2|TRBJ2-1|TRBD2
CASNLGLAANEQFF
TGTGCCAGCAACCTTGGACTAGCAGCCAATGAGCAGTTCTTC
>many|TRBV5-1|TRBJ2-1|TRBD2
CASSPSTSGGPYNEQFF
TGCGCCAGCAGCCCTTCGACTAGCGGGGGCCCCTACAATGAGCAGTTCTTC
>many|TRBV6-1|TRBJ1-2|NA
CASSRRETYGYTF
TGTGCCAGCAGCCGCAGGGAGACATATGGCTACACCTTC
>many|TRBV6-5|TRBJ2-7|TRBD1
CASSYGFPGQEIYEQYF
TGTGCCAGCAGTTATGGATTCCCGGGACAGGAAATCTACGAGCAGTACTTC
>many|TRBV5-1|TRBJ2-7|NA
CASATGRNRNEQYF
TGCGCCAGCGCAACAGGTCGGAATAGGAACGAGCAGTACTTC
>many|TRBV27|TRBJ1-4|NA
CASSPLVGYEKLFF
TGTGCCAGCAGTCCCCTTGTGGGGTACGAAAAACTGTTTTTT
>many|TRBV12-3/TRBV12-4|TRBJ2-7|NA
CASSLGTGISYEQYF
TGTGCCAGCAGTTTGGGCACAGGAATCTCCTACGAGCAGTACTTC
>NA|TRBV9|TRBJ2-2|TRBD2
CASRTSGRTGELFF
TGTGCCAGCAGGACTAGCGGGCGGACCGGGGAGCTGTTTTTT
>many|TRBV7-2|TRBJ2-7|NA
CASSTRLVYEQYF
TGTGCCAGCAGCACCAGACTAGTCTACGAGCAGTACTTC
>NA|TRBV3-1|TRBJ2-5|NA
CASSRTVLAQETQYF
TGTGCCAGCAGCCGAACAGTATTAGCCCAAGAGACCCAGTACTTC